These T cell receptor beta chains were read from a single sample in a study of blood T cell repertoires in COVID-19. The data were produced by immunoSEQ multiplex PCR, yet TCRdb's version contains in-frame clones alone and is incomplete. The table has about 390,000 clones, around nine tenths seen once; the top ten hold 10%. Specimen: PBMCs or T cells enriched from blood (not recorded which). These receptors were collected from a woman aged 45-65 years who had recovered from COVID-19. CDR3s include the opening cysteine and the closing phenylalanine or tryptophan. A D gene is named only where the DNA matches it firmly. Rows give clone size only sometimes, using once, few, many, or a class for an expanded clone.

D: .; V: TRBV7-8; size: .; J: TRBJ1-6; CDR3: CASSLGRSNSPLHF; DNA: TGTGCCAGCAGCTTAGGCAGAAGTAATTCACCCCTCCACTTT
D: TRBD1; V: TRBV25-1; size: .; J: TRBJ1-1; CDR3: CASSGSRGQGGTEAFF; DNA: TGTGCCAGCAGTGGAAGTAGGGGACAGGGGGGGACTGAAGCTTTCTTT
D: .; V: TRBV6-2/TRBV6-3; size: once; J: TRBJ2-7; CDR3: CASSYYLAGVSYEQYF; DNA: TGTGCCAGCAGTTACTACCTCGCGGGCGTATCCTACGAGCAGTACTTC
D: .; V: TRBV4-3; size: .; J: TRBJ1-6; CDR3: CASSQDLRNSPLHF; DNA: TGCGCCAGCAGCCAAGATCTGCGTAATTCACCCCTCCACTTT
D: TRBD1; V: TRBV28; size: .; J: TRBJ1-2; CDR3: CASGTGGIGYGYTF; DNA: TGTGCCAGCGGGACAGGGGGGATCGGGTATGGCTACACCTTC
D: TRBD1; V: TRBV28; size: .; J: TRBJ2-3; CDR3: CASTRAGGHTDTQYF; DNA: TGTGCCAGCACCAGGGCAGGGGGTCACACAGATACGCAGTATTTT
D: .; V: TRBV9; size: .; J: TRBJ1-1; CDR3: CASSVAGNTEAFF; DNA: TGTGCCAGCAGCGTAGCAGGGAACACTGAAGCTTTCTTT
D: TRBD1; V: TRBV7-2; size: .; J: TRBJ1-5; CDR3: CASSLWGTGSDQPQHF; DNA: TGTGCCAGCAGCCTGTGGGGGACAGGGTCGGATCAGCCCCAGCATTTT
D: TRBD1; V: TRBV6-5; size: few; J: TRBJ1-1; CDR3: CASTGTANTEAFF; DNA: TGTGCCAGCACCGGGACAGCGAACACTGAAGCTTTCTTT
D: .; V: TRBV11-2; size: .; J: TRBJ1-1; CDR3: CASSSDTLNTEAFF; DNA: TGTGCCAGCAGCTCGGACACCTTGAACACTGAAGCTTTCTTT
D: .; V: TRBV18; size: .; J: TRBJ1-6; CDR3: CASSPTPGSGSPLHF; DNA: TGTGCCAGCTCACCGACGCCGGGGTCGGGTTCACCCCTCCACTTT
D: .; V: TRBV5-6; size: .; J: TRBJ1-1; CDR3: CASFTGLVNTEAFF; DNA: TGTGCCAGCTTTACAGGGTTGGTGAACACTGAAGCTTTCTTT
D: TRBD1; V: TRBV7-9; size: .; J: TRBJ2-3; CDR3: CAGVQGKKITDTQYF; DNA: TGTGCCGGGGTACAGGGGAAAAAGATAACAGATACGCAGTATTTT
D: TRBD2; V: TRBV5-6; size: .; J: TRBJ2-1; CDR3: CASSWGTSAPSEQFF; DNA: TGTGCCAGCAGCTGGGGGACTAGCGCCCCCTCTGAGCAGTTCTTC
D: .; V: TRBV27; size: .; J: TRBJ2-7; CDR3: CASSRQGHSSYEQYF; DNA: TGTGCCAGCAGTCGACAAGGACATAGTTCGTACGAGCAGTACTTC
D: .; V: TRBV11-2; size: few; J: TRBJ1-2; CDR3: CASSPASRGNYGYTF; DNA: TGTGCCAGCAGCCCGGCCTCCAGGGGTAACTATGGCTACACCTTC
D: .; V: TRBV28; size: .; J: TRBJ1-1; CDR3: CASGMRALNTEAFF; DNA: TGTGCCAGCGGGATGAGGGCGTTGAACACTGAAGCTTTCTTT
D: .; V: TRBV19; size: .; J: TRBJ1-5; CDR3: CASSIYIGELGSNQPQHF; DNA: TGTGCCAGTAGTATATATATTGGGGAGCTAGGTAGCAATCAGCCCCAGCATTTT
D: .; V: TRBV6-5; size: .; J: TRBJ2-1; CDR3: CASMWEGSSYNEQFF; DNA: TGTGCCAGCATGTGGGAAGGGAGCTCCTACAATGAGCAGTTCTTC
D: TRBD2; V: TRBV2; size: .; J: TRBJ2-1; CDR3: CASSEENRDYYNEQFF; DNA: TGTGCCAGCAGTGAAGAGAACCGGGACTACTATAATGAGCAGTTCTTC
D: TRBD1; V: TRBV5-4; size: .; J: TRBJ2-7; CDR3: CASSLGTGLFFEQYF; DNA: TGTGCCAGCAGCTTGGGGACAGGGTTGTTTTTTGAGCAGTACTTC
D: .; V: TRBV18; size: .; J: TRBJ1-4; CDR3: CASSPQPSGVLVGKLFF; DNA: TGTGCCAGCTCACCACAGCCTTCGGGAGTTCTGGTGGGGAAACTGTTTTTT
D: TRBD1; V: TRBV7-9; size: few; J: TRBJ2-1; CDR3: CASSPTGGLNSQFF; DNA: TGTGCCAGCAGCCCAACAGGGGGACTCAATTCGCAGTTCTTC
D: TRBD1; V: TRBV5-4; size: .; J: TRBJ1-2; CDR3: CASSFPAGQGISGYTF; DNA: TGTGCCAGCAGCTTTCCCGCGGGACAGGGGATTAGTGGCTACACCTTC
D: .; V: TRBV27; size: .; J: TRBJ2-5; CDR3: CASGRGAAQVTQYF; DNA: TGTGCCAGCGGAAGAGGAGCGGCTCAAGTCACCCAGTACTTC
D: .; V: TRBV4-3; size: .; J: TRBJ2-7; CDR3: CASSQGPGIHEQYF; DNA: TGCGCCAGCAGCCAAGGACCAGGGATCCACGAGCAGTACTTC
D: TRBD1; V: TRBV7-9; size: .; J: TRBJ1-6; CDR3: CASSRSPGQSNSPLHF; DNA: TGTGCCAGCAGCCGGAGCCCGGGACAGTCGAATTCACCCCTCCACTTT
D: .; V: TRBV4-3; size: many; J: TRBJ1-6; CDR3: CASSQEAQGYNSPLHF; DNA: TGCGCCAGCAGCCAAGAAGCCCAGGGGTATAATTCACCCCTCCACTTT
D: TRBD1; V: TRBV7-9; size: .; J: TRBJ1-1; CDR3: CASRTWTGWNTEAFF; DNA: TGTGCCAGCAGAACCTGGACAGGGTGGAACACTGAAGCTTTCTTT
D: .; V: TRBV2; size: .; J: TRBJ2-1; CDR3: CASSARAVSYNEQFF; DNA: TGTGCCAGCAGTGCTAGAGCTGTCTCCTACAATGAGCAGTTCTTC
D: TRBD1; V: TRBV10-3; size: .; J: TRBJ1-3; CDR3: CAILPGQRNTIYF; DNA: TGTGCCATCCTCCCGGGACAGAGGAACACCATATATTTT
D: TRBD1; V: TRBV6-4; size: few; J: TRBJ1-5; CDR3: CASRGQGARGNQPQHF; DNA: TGTGCCAGCAGGGGACAGGGGGCAAGGGGCAATCAGCCCCAGCATTTT
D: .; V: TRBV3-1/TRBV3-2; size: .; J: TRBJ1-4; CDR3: CASSQTLSGGANEKLFF; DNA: TGTGCCAGCAGCCAGACCCTCTCAGGAGGGGCTAATGAAAAACTGTTTTTT
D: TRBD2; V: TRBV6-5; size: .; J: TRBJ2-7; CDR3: CASSYGRGGKNEQYF; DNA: TGTGCCAGCAGTTACGGGCGGGGGGGCAAGAACGAGCAGTACTTC
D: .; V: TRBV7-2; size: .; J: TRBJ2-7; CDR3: CASSRGTYPYEQYF; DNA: TGTGCCAGCAGTCGTGGTACCTACCCCTACGAGCAGTACTTC
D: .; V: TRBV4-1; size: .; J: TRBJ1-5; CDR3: CASSQAGGTQPQHF; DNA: TGCGCCAGCAGCCAAGCAGGAGGGACTCAGCCCCAGCATTTT
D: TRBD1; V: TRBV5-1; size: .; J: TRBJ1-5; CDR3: CASSLDLRDRVWQPQHF; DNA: TGCGCCAGCAGCTTGGATCTCCGGGACAGGGTATGGCAGCCCCAGCATTTT
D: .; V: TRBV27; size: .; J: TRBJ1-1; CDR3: CASRPREANTEAFF; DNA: TGTGCCAGCAGGCCTCGGGAGGCGAACACTGAAGCTTTCTTT
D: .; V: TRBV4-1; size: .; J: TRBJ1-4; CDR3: CASSWLATNEKLFF; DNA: TGCGCCAGCAGCTGGCTGGCAACTAATGAAAAACTGTTTTTT
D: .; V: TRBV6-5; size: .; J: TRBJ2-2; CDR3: CASSYGLFPGELFF; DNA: TGTGCCAGCAGTTACGGACTCTTTCCCGGGGAGCTGTTTTTT
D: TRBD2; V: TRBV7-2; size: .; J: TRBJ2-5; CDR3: CASSLNLRLAGGQETQYF; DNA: TGTGCCAGCAGCCTGAACCTGCGGCTAGCGGGGGGACAAGAGACCCAGTACTTC
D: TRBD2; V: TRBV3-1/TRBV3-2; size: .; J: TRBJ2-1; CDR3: CASSHLAGDPNEQFF; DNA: TGTGCCAGCAGCCATCTAGCGGGGGACCCCAATGAGCAGTTCTTC
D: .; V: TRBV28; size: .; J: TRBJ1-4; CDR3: CASSPNRDYPPQTNEKLFF; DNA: TGTGCCAGCAGTCCAAACCGGGACTATCCCCCCCAAACTAATGAAAAACTGTTTTTT
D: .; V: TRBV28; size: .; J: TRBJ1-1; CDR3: CASDDRNTEAFF; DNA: TGTGCCAGCGACGACAGGAACACTGAAGCTTTCTTT
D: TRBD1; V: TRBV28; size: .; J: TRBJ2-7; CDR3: CASRASGQGYEQYF; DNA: TGTGCCAGCAGAGCTTCGGGACAGGGCTACGAGCAGTACTTC
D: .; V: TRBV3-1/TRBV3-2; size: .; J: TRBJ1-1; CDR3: CASSQEGRGNTEAFF; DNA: TGTGCCAGCAGCCAAGAAGGTCGGGGGAACACTGAAGCTTTCTTT
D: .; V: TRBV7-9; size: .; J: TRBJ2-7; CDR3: CASSARDIDEQYF; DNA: TGTGCCAGCAGCGCAAGGGACATTGACGAGCAGTACTTC
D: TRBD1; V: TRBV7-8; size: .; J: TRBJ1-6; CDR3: CASSLGQGHSPLHF; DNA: TGTGCCAGCAGCTTAGGACAGGGGCATTCACCCCTCCACTTT
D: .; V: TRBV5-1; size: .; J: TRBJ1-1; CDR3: CASSLAGGNTEAFF; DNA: TGCGCCAGCAGCTTGGCCGGGGGGAACACTGAAGCTTTCTTT
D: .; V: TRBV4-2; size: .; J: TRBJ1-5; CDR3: CASSQQGYSNQPQHF; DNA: TGTGCCAGCAGCCAACAGGGATATAGCAATCAGCCCCAGCATTTT
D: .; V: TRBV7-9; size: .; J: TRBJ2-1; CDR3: CASSPTQGNNEQFF; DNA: TGTGCCAGCAGCCCTACCCAGGGGAACAATGAGCAGTTCTTC
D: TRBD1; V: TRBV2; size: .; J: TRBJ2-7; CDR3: CASSEYRTGNYEQYF; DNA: TGTGCCAGCAGTGAATATAGGACAGGCAACTACGAGCAGTACTTC
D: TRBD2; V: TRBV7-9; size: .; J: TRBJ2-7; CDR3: CASSLSSGEGYEQYF; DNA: TGTGCCAGCAGCTTGTCCAGCGGGGAGGGCTACGAGCAGTACTTC
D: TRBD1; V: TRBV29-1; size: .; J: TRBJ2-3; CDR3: CSVAWTGLEDTQYF; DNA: TGCAGCGTTGCCTGGACAGGGCTGGAGGATACGCAGTATTTT
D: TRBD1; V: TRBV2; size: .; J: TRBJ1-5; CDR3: CASMGDRGNQPQHF; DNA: TGTGCCAGCATGGGGGACAGGGGCAATCAGCCCCAGCATTTT
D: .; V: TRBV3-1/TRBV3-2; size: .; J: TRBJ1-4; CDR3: CASSQAGGGNEKLFF; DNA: TGTGCCAGCAGCCAAGCGGGAGGGGGAAATGAAAAACTGTTTTTT
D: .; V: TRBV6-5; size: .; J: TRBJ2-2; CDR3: CASKLARTGELFF; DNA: TGTGCCAGCAAACTAGCTCGGACCGGGGAGCTGTTTTTT
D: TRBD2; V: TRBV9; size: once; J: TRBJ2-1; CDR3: CASSSSLAGQYNEQFF; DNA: TGTGCCAGCAGCTCATCACTAGCGGGGCAATACAATGAGCAGTTCTTC
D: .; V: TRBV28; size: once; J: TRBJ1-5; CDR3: CASSKGGRQPPQHF; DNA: TGTGCCAGCAGTAAGGGCGGGCGGCAACCGCCCCAGCATTTT